The 11 T cell receptor beta chains presented below share a single source sample, sequenced in a study of blood T cell repertoires in COVID-19. Profiling relied on immunoSEQ multiplex PCR, and the TCRdb table lists in-frame clones only, not all of them. The repertoire has 90,000 to 120,000 clones, roughly 89% of them found once; the top ten carry approximately 5.1%. The specimen sequenced was peripheral blood. The origin of the receptors is a human donor in a cohort sampled during active COVID-19.

The chain couples TRBV2 to TRBJ2-7; TRBD1 aligns across 9 bases. Germline V lookup: CDR1 SNHLY, CDR2 FYNNEI. The length of the CDR3 is 15 residues. The ends lost 3 bases at V and 7 bases at J; junction bases unmatched: 10. The CDR3 spells CASSEGQGSYKEQYF. The CDR3 DNA sequence: TGTGCCAGCAGTGAGGGACAGGGATCCTACAAAGAGCAGTACTTC.

In this sample, this clone turned up once. CDR3: CASSQEDGNTEAFF. The CDR3, as DNA: TGCGCCAGCAGCCAGGAGGACGGGAACACTGAAGCTTTCTTT. This chain uses TRBV4-3 with TRBJ1-1; D remains ambiguous. The V end was cut by 3 bases, the J end by 1 base, with 9 bases between. CDR3 size: 14 residues. CDR1 is LGHNA and CDR2 is YSLEER in the germline V gene.

CDR3 sequence reads: CASSFRDSNTGELFF. CDR3 nucleotides: TGTGCCAGCAGCTTCAGGGACAGCAACACCGGGGAGCTGTTTTTT. V is TRBV7-8 and J is TRBJ2-2; 7 positions match TRBD1. Losses at the gene ends were 3 bases for V and 2 bases for J; bases not matched to a gene: 3. CDR1 SGHVS and CDR2 FQNEAQ come from the germline V gene. CDR3 length equals 15 residues.

The rearrangement links TRBV6-6 to TRBJ2-2; 7 nucleotides agree with TRBD2. CDR1 MNHNY and CDR2 SVGAGI come from the germline V gene (reference sequence). The CDR3 contains 16 residues. V was pared by 0 bases and J by 1 base, with 2 bases of the junction left unmatched. The CDR3 spells CASSYSASGNTGELFF. CDR3 nucleotides: TGTGCCAGCAGTTACTCGGCTAGCGGGAACACCGGGGAGCTGTTTTTT.

V usage is TRBV29-1 and J usage is TRBJ2-7; D might be TRBD1 (6 bases). The CDR3 spans 15 residues. Trimming shortened V by 6 bases and J by 0 bases, and 18 bases separated the two germline ends. The germline V gene encodes CDR1 SQVTM and CDR2 ANQGSEA. This CDR3 reads CSVGAGVLSSYEQYF. In nucleotides, the CDR3 is TGCAGCGTGGGAGCAGGGGTCCTGAGCTCCTACGAGCAGTACTTC.

V usage is TRBV13 and J usage is TRBJ1-2, with 9 bases that match TRBD1. V lost 5 bases and J lost 8; bases outside the gene matches: 12. The germline V gene has CDR1 PRHDT and CDR2 FYEKMQ (reference sequence). The CDR3 has 15 residues. Here the CDR3 DNA reads TGTGCCAGCAGCCAAACACTAGGGACAGGGCTCGGCTACACCTTC. It codes for CASSQTLGTGLGYTF.

The chain uses TRBV30 and TRBJ1-2; D may be TRBD1 (6 bases). The CDR3 has 12 residues. Germline V CDR1 and CDR2: GTSNPN, SVGIG (reference sequence). Trimming pared 5 bases from V and 2 bases from J, leaving 9 bases between. In DNA, the CDR3 is TGTGCCTGGCAGGACAGCAACTATGGCTACACCTTC. Translated: CAWQDSNYGYTF.

The chain carries TRBV5-1 and TRBJ1-1, with no clear D. The CDR3 runs 14 residues. CDR1 SGHRS and CDR2 YFSETQ come from the germline V gene. The ends were cut back, 7 bases at V and 0 bases at J, with 13 bases in the middle. Written as DNA, the CDR3 is TGCGCCAGCGGACCTCCGGGGATGAACACTGAAGCTTTCTTT. Translation gives CASGPPGMNTEAFF.

This chain connects TRBV5-5 to TRBJ1-4; D might be TRBD1 (5 bases). The CDR3 consists of 13 residues. Germline V gene sequence: CDR1 SGHKS, CDR2 YYEKEE (reference sequence). V lost 4 bases, J lost 8 bases, and 12 bases lay in between. CDR3 sequence reads: CASSLRDAEKLFF. DNA for the CDR3: TGTGCCAGCAGCCTGCGGGACGCCGAAAAACTGTTTTTT.

This sequence joins TRBV5-6 and TRBJ1-1; 7 nucleotides agree with TRBD1. The CDR3 is 15 amino acids. V was pared by 7 bases and J by 0 bases, with 9 bases of the junction left unmatched. Germline V CDR1 and CDR2: SGHDT, YYEEEE. CDR3: CASAPTGFMNTEAFF. The CDR3 region has the DNA TGTGCCAGCGCCCCGACAGGGTTCATGAACACTGAAGCTTTCTTT.

J is TRBJ2-7 and V is TRBV4-1, with D uncertain. Per the germline V gene, CDR1 is MGHRA and CDR2 is YSYEKL. V lost 1 base and J 0 bases, leaving 7 bases between the germline ends. The CDR3 is made up of 14 amino acids. The chain's CDR3 is CASSQGQRSYEQYF. DNA of the CDR3: TGCGCCAGCAGCCAAGGTCAGCGCTCCTACGAGCAGTACTTC.